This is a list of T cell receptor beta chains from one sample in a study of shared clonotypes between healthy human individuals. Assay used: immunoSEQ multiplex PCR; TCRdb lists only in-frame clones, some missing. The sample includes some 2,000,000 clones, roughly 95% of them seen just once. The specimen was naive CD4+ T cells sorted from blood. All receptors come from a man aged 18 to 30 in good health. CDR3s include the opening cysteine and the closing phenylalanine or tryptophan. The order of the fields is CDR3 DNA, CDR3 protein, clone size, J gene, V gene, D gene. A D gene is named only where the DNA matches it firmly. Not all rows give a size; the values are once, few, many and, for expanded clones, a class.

cdr3_nt: TGTGCCAGCAGTTATTCAGGGATCTATGGCTACACCTTC; cdr3_aa: CASSYSGIYGYTF; clone_size: NA; j_call: TRBJ1-2; v_call: TRBV6-5; d_call: NA
cdr3_nt: TGCGCCAGCAGTCCGGGATTTAACGCACGAGATACGCAGTATTTT; cdr3_aa: CASSPGFNARDTQYF; clone_size: NA; j_call: TRBJ2-3; v_call: TRBV10-2; d_call: NA
cdr3_nt: TGTGCTAGCAGCCAGGGGCTTACGCAAGAGACCCAGTACTTC; cdr3_aa: CASSQGLTQETQYF; clone_size: NA; j_call: TRBJ2-5; v_call: TRBV7-7; d_call: NA
cdr3_nt: TGTGCCAGCAGTTACTATCAGGGGGGAGGAAACACCATATATTTT; cdr3_aa: CASSYYQGGGNTIYF; clone_size: once; j_call: TRBJ1-3; v_call: TRBV6-5; d_call: TRBD1
cdr3_nt: TGTGCCAGCAGACGGACAGGAACCTACGAGCAGTACTTC; cdr3_aa: CASRRTGTYEQYF; clone_size: NA; j_call: TRBJ2-7; v_call: TRBV27; d_call: TRBD1
cdr3_nt: TGTGCCAGCAGTTTAGGGCCGTCGGTGGGAGGCTACACCTTC; cdr3_aa: CASSLGPSVGGYTF; clone_size: NA; j_call: TRBJ1-2; v_call: TRBV27; d_call: NA
cdr3_nt: TGTGCCAGCAGTTTGGGACGGCTGGAAAAACTGTTTTTT; cdr3_aa: CASSLGRLEKLFF; clone_size: NA; j_call: TRBJ1-4; v_call: TRBV6-5; d_call: NA
cdr3_nt: TGTGCCAGCAGTTACTCTGGATCATCGGATACGCAGTATTTT; cdr3_aa: CASSYSGSSDTQYF; clone_size: NA; j_call: TRBJ2-3; v_call: TRBV6-5; d_call: NA
cdr3_nt: TGTGCCAGCAGTGGGCCCCTCAGGGAGACCCAGTACTTC; cdr3_aa: CASSGPLRETQYF; clone_size: NA; j_call: TRBJ2-5; v_call: TRBV28; d_call: NA
cdr3_nt: TGTGCCAGCAGCTCCTACTTACAGGGCTCCTACGAGCAGTACTTC; cdr3_aa: CASSSYLQGSYEQYF; clone_size: NA; j_call: TRBJ2-7; v_call: TRBV7-2; d_call: NA
cdr3_nt: TGTGCCAGCAGTTCGACAGGGTCCACCGGGGAGCTGTTTTTT; cdr3_aa: CASSSTGSTGELFF; clone_size: NA; j_call: TRBJ2-2; v_call: TRBV6-5; d_call: TRBD1
cdr3_nt: TGCGCCAGCAGTGAGTTCGCCGGGACTCGGAAGGAATCGCAGTATTTT; cdr3_aa: CASSEFAGTRKESQYF; clone_size: NA; j_call: TRBJ2-3; v_call: TRBV10-1; d_call: NA
cdr3_nt: TGTGCCAGCTCATCAGGGAGGAATCAGCCCCAGCATTTT; cdr3_aa: CASSSGRNQPQHF; clone_size: once; j_call: TRBJ1-5; v_call: TRBV18; d_call: NA
cdr3_nt: TGTGCCAGCAGCGTCTGGGGACTAGCGGGGGATGAGCAGTTCTTC; cdr3_aa: CASSVWGLAGDEQFF; clone_size: NA; j_call: TRBJ2-1; v_call: TRBV9; d_call: TRBD2
cdr3_nt: TGTGCCAGCAGCTTAGACGCTAGCGGGGTAGATACGCAGTATTTT; cdr3_aa: CASSLDASGVDTQYF; clone_size: NA; j_call: TRBJ2-3; v_call: TRBV7-2; d_call: TRBD2
cdr3_nt: TGTGCCAGCAGCTTGTACCGGCGGGAGGATACGCAGTATTTT; cdr3_aa: CASSLYRREDTQYF; clone_size: NA; j_call: TRBJ2-3; v_call: TRBV7-9; d_call: TRBD2
cdr3_nt: TGTGCCAGCAGCCAGGACAGGGGCTATGGCTACACCTTC; cdr3_aa: CASSQDRGYGYTF; clone_size: NA; j_call: TRBJ1-2; v_call: TRBV7-9; d_call: TRBD1
cdr3_nt: TGTGCCAGCAGCTCAGGACAGAACAATCAGCCCCAGCATTTT; cdr3_aa: CASSSGQNNQPQHF; clone_size: NA; j_call: TRBJ1-5; v_call: TRBV5-4; d_call: NA
cdr3_nt: TGTGCCTGGGGCGAAAACACTGAAGCTTTCTTT; cdr3_aa: CAWGENTEAFF; clone_size: NA; j_call: TRBJ1-1; v_call: TRBV30; d_call: NA
cdr3_nt: TGTGCCTGCATGAGGGACACTGAAGCTTTCTTT; cdr3_aa: CACMRDTEAFF; clone_size: NA; j_call: TRBJ1-1; v_call: TRBV30; d_call: NA
cdr3_nt: TGCAGTGCTAGAGTGTGGGGTGAGCAGTACTTC; cdr3_aa: CSARVWGEQYF; clone_size: NA; j_call: TRBJ2-7; v_call: TRBV20-1; d_call: NA
cdr3_nt: TGTGCCAGCTCACCAGGCCTGTTGGGGGAGCAGTACTTC; cdr3_aa: CASSPGLLGEQYF; clone_size: NA; j_call: TRBJ2-7; v_call: TRBV18; d_call: NA
cdr3_nt: TGTGCCAGCTCACCAAGACTAGCGGGAGGGTTAGGCAATGAGCAGTTCTTC; cdr3_aa: CASSPRLAGGLGNEQFF; clone_size: NA; j_call: TRBJ2-1; v_call: TRBV18; d_call: TRBD2
cdr3_nt: TGCGCCAGCCAGGGCGGGACAACCGAAAAACTGTTTTTT; cdr3_aa: CASQGGTTEKLFF; clone_size: NA; j_call: TRBJ1-4; v_call: TRBV5-1; d_call: NA
cdr3_nt: TGTGCCAGCTGTTCAGCCATGAACACTGAAGCTTTCTTT; cdr3_aa: CASCSAMNTEAFF; clone_size: NA; j_call: TRBJ1-1; v_call: TRBV2; d_call: NA
cdr3_nt: TGTGCCAGCAGCCAAGATCAGGCTAGTGGCTACACCTTC; cdr3_aa: CASSQDQASGYTF; clone_size: NA; j_call: TRBJ1-2; v_call: TRBV4-2; d_call: NA
cdr3_nt: TGTGCCAGCAGTGCTCCTGACGGGACAGGGCTATACGAGCAGTACTTC; cdr3_aa: CASSAPDGTGLYEQYF; clone_size: NA; j_call: TRBJ2-7; v_call: TRBV25-1; d_call: TRBD1
cdr3_nt: TGTGCCAGCAGCTTAGCTGGGGAGAGCGAGCAGTACTTC; cdr3_aa: CASSLAGESEQYF; clone_size: NA; j_call: TRBJ2-7; v_call: TRBV7-9; d_call: NA
cdr3_nt: TGCGCCAGCAGCTTGGCGGCAGGAACTAACTATGGCTACACCTTC; cdr3_aa: CASSLAAGTNYGYTF; clone_size: NA; j_call: TRBJ1-2; v_call: TRBV5-1; d_call: NA
cdr3_nt: TGTGCCAGCAGTCCTCCCGGGACCTTAGGCGTAGAGACCCAGTACTTC; cdr3_aa: CASSPPGTLGVETQYF; clone_size: once; j_call: TRBJ2-5; v_call: TRBV25-1; d_call: NA
cdr3_nt: TGTGCCAGCAGCCTTTCGGACAGGGTTGCTGGCTACACCTTC; cdr3_aa: CASSLSDRVAGYTF; clone_size: NA; j_call: TRBJ1-2; v_call: TRBV5-4; d_call: TRBD1
cdr3_nt: TGTGCCAGCAGGTCAGCGGGGGGTGGGGATACGCAGTATTTT; cdr3_aa: CASRSAGGGDTQYF; clone_size: NA; j_call: TRBJ2-3; v_call: TRBV28; d_call: TRBD2
cdr3_nt: TGTGCCAGCAGCCTGGGGGACAGATCTAACACTGAAGCTTTCTTT; cdr3_aa: CASSLGDRSNTEAFF; clone_size: NA; j_call: TRBJ1-1; v_call: TRBV5-4; d_call: TRBD1
cdr3_nt: TGTGCCAGCAGCTTAGTAGCGTTGAAATACGAGCAGTACTTC; cdr3_aa: CASSLVALKYEQYF; clone_size: NA; j_call: TRBJ2-7; v_call: TRBV13; d_call: NA
cdr3_nt: TGCGCCAGCAGCTTGGCGGGGGAGGGCTCCTACGAGCAGTACTTC; cdr3_aa: CASSLAGEGSYEQYF; clone_size: few; j_call: TRBJ2-7; v_call: TRBV5-1; d_call: TRBD2
cdr3_nt: TGTGCCAGCAGCTTTCGGCCCAACAGCGAGCAGTACTTC; cdr3_aa: CASSFRPNSEQYF; clone_size: NA; j_call: TRBJ2-7; v_call: TRBV11-2; d_call: NA
cdr3_nt: TGTGCCAGCAGCTTCGACGGAACAACTAATGAAAAACTGTTTTTT; cdr3_aa: CASSFDGTTNEKLFF; clone_size: once; j_call: TRBJ1-4; v_call: TRBV5-8; d_call: NA
cdr3_nt: TGTGCCAGCAGCTTGGGACAGGGGGCGCCCTCCTACGAGCAGTACTTC; cdr3_aa: CASSLGQGAPSYEQYF; clone_size: NA; j_call: TRBJ2-7; v_call: TRBV5-4; d_call: TRBD1
cdr3_nt: TGTGCCAGCAGTTTACGGGCAAGTCTGACAAGCACAGATACGCAGTATTTT; cdr3_aa: CASSLRASLTSTDTQYF; clone_size: NA; j_call: TRBJ2-3; v_call: TRBV27; d_call: NA
cdr3_nt: TGTGCCAGCAGCGCCGACAGGGGGCTTGCTTCACCCCTCCACTTT; cdr3_aa: CASSADRGLASPLHF; clone_size: NA; j_call: TRBJ1-6; v_call: TRBV9; d_call: TRBD1
cdr3_nt: TGCGCCAGCAGCTTGACAGGGGCAGGGGAGACCCAGTACTTC; cdr3_aa: CASSLTGAGETQYF; clone_size: NA; j_call: TRBJ2-5; v_call: TRBV5-1; d_call: TRBD1
cdr3_nt: TGTGCCAGTAGTATATTGGGTGACTATGGCTACACCTTC; cdr3_aa: CASSILGDYGYTF; clone_size: NA; j_call: TRBJ1-2; v_call: TRBV19; d_call: NA
cdr3_nt: TGTGCCAGCAGCCTTCTCCTCGTGAGGGTGAACACTGAAGCTTTCTTT; cdr3_aa: CASSLLLVRVNTEAFF; clone_size: NA; j_call: TRBJ1-1; v_call: TRBV16; d_call: NA
cdr3_nt: TGTGCCTGGTCGGGACAGGGCAATTCACCCCTCCACTTT; cdr3_aa: CAWSGQGNSPLHF; clone_size: NA; j_call: TRBJ1-6; v_call: TRBV30; d_call: TRBD1
cdr3_nt: TGTGCCAGCAGCGTAGATCTTAGCGGGGGGGCCCACGAGCAGTACTTC; cdr3_aa: CASSVDLSGGAHEQYF; clone_size: once; j_call: TRBJ2-7; v_call: TRBV9; d_call: TRBD2
cdr3_nt: TGTGCCAGCAGCTTGGACGGGGCTATGAACACTGAAGCTTTCTTT; cdr3_aa: CASSLDGAMNTEAFF; clone_size: NA; j_call: TRBJ1-1; v_call: TRBV5-5; d_call: NA